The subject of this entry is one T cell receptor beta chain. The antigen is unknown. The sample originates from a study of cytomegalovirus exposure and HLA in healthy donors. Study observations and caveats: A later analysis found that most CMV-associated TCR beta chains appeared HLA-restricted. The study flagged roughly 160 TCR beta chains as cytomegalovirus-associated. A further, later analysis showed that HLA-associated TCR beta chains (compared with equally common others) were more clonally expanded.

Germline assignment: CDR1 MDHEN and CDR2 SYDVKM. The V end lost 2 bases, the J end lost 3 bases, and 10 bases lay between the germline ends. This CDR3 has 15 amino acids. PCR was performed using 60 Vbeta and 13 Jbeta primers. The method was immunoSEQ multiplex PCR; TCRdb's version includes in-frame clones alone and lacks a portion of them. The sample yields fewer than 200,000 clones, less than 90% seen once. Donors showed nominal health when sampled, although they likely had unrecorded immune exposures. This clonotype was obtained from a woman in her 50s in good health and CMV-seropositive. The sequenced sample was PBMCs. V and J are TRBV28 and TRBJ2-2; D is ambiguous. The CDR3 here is CASSLQPGHTGELFF. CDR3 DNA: TGTGCCAGCAGTTTACAGCCGGGTCACACCGGGGAGCTGTTTTTT.